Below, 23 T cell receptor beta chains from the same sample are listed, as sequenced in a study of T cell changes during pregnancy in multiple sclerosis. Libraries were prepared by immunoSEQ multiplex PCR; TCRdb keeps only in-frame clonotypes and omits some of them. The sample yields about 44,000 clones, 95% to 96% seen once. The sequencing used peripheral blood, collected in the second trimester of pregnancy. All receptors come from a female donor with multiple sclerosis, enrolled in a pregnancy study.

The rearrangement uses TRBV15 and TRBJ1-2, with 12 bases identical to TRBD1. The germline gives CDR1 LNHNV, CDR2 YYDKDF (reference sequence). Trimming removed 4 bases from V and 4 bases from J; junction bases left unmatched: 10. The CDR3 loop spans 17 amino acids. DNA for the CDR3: TGTGCCACCAGCAAGAAGGGACAGGGGGCGCTAGGCTATGGCTACACCTTC. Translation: CATSKKGQGALGYGYTF.

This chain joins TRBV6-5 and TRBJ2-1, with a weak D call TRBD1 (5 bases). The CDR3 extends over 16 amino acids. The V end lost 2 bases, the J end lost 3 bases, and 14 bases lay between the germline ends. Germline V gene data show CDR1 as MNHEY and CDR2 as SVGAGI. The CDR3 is CASSYGAGPNYNEQFF. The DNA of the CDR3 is TGTGCCAGCAGTTACGGGGCAGGGCCAAACTACAATGAGCAGTTCTTC.

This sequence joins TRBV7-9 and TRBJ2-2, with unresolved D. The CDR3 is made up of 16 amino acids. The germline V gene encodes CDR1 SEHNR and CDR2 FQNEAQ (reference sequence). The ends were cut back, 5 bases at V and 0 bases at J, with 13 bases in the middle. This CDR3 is CASSDRLVANTGELFF. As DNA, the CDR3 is TGTGCCAGCAGCGACCGCCTAGTTGCGAACACCGGGGAGCTGTTTTTT.

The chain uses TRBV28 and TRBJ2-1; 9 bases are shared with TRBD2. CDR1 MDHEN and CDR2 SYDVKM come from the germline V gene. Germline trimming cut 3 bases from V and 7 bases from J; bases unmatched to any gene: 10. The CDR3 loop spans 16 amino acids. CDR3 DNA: TGTGCCAGCAGTTTGGAAGCGGGAGGTGGGGGGAATGAGCAGTTCTTC. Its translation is CASSLEAGGGGNEQFF.

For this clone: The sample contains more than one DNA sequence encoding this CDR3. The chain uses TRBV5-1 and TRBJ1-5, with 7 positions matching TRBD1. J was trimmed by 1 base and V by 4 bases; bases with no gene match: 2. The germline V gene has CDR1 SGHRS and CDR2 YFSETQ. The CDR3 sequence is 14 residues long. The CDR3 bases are TGCGCCAGCAGCCTGACAGGGAGCAATCAGCCCCAGCATTTT. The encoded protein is CASSLTGSNQPQHF.

CDR3 nucleotide sequence: TGTGCCAGCAGCTTAGATTGGACAGGGGGTTTCCAGCCCCAGCATTTT. Translated: CASSLDWTGGFQPQHF. The rearrangement uses TRBV7-2 and TRBJ1-5; 10 nucleotides match TRBD1. Germline CDR1 SGHTA, CDR2 FQGNSA. This CDR3 contains 16 residues. Trimming at V came to 1 base and at J to 7 bases, leaving 7 bases not matched to a gene.

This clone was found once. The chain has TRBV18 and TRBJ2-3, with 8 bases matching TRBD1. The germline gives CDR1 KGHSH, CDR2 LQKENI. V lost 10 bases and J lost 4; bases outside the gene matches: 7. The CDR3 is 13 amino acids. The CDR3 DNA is TGTGCCACTCGGACAGGGTCGGCAGATACGCAGTATTTT. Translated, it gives CATRTGSADTQYF.

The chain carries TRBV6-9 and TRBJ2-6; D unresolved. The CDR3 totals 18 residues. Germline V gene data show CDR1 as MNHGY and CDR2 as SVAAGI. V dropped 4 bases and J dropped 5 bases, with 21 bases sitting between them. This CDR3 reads CASSFVNLRQSRANVLTF. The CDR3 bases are TGTGCCAGCAGTTTTGTGAACTTACGACAAAGTCGGGCCAACGTCCTGACTTTC.

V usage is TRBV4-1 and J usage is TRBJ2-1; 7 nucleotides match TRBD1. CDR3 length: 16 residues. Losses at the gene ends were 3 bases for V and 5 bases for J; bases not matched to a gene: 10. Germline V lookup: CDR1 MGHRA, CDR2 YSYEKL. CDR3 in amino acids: CASSHVDGTDNNEQFF. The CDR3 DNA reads TGCGCCAGCAGCCATGTTGACGGGACAGATAACAATGAGCAGTTCTTC.

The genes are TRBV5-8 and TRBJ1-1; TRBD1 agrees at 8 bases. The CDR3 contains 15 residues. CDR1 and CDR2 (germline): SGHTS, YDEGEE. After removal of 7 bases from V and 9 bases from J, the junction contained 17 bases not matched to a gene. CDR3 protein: CASADLDRGSTQAFF. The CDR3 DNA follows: TGTGCCAGCGCCGACCTCGACAGGGGTTCAACTCAAGCTTTCTTT. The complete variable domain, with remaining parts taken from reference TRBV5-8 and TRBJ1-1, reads EAGVTQSPTHLIKTRGQQATLRCSPISGHTSVYWYQQALGLGLQFLLWYDEGEERNRGNFPPRFSGRQFPNYSSELNVNALELEDSALYLCASADLDRGSTQAFFGQGTRLTVV.

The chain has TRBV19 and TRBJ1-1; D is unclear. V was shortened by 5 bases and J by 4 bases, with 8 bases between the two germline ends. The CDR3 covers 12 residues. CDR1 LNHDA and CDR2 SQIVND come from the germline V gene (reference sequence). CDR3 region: CASSPSGTEAFF. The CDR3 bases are TGTGCCAGTAGTCCTTCCGGCACTGAAGCTTTCTTT.

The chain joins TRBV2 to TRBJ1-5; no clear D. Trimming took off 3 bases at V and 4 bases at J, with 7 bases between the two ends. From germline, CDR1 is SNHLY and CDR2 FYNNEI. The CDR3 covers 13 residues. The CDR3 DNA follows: TGTGCCAGCAGTGACTACCAAAATCAGCCCCAGCATTTT. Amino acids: CASSDYQNQPQHF.

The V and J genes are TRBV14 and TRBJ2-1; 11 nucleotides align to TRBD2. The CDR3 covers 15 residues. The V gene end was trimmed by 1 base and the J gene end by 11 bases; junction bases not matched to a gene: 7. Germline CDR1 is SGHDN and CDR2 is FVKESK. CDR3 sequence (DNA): TGTGCCAGCAGCCAAGGTTGGGGACTAGCGGTTAAGCAGTTCTTC. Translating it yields CASSQGWGLAVKQFF.

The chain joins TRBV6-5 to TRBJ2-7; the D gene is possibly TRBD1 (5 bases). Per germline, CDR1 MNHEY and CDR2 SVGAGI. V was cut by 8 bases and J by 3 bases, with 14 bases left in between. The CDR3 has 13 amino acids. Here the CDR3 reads CASRRQRFYEQYF. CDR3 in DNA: TGTGCCAGCCGGAGACAGAGATTCTACGAGCAGTACTTC.

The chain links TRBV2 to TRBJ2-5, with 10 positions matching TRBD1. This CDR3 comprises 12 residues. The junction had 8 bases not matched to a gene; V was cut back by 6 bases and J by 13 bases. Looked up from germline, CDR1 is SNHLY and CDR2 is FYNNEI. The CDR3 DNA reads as TGTGCCAGCAGGCCGGGACAGGGGAAGTGGTACTTC. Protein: CASRPGQGKWYF.

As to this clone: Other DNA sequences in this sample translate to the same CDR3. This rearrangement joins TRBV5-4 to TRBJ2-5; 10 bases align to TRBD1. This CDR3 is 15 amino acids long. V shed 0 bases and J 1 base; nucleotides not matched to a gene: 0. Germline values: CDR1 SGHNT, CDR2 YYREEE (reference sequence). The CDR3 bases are TGTGCCAGCAGCTTGGGGGACAGGGGCCAAGAGACCCAGTACTTC. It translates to CASSLGDRGQETQYF.

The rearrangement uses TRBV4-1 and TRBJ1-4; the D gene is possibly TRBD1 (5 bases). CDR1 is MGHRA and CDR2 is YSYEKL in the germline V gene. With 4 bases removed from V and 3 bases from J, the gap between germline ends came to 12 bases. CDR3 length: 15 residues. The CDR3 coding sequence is TGCGCCAGCAGCCGGGTCAGGGTGGCTAATGAAAAACTGTTTTTT. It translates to CASSRVRVANEKLFF.

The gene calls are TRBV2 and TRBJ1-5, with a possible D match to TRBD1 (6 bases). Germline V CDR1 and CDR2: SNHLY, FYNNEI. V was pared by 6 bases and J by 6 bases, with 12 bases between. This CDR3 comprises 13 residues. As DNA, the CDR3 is TGTGCCAGCAGGTTACAGGGTGGTCAGCCCCAGCATTTT. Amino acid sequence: CASRLQGGQPQHF.

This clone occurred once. The chain's CDR3 is CAISESKGPGAKNIQYF. As DNA, the CDR3 is TGTGCCATCAGTGAGTCAAAAGGACCAGGGGCCAAAAACATTCAGTACTTC. The rearrangement joins TRBV10-3 to TRBJ2-4; the D gene is possibly TRBD1 (5 bases). V lost 0 bases to trimming and J lost 1 base, with 13 bases between them. This CDR3 has 17 residues. The germline CDR1 and CDR2 sequences are ENHRY and SYGVKD.

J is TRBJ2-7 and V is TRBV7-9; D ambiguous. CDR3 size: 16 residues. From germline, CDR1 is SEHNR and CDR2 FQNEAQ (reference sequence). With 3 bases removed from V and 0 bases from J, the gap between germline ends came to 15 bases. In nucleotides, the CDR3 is TGTGCCAGCAGCTTCACGACCCGCCGGAGCTCCTACGAGCAGTACTTC. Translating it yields CASSFTTRRSSYEQYF.

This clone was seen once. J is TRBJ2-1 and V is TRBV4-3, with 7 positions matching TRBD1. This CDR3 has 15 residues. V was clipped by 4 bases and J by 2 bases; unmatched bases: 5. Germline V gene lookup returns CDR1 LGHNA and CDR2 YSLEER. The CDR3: CASSPDRDTYNEQFF. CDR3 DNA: TGCGCCAGCAGCCCAGACAGGGATACCTACAATGAGCAGTTCTTC.

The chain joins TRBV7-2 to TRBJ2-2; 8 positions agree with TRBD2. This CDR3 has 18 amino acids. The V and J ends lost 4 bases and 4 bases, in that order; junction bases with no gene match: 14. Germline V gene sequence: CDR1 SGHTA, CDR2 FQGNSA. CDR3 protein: CASSSPGAGAATTGELFF. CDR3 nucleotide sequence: TGTGCCAGCAGCTCACCGGGAGCGGGAGCGGCTACCACCGGGGAGCTGTTTTTT.

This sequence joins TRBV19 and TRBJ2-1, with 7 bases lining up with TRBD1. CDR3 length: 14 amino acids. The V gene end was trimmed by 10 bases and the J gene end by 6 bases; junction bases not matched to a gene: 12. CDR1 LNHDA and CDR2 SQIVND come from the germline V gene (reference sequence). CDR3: CATRGSWMSNEQFF. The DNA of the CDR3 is TGTGCCACCAGGGGGTCCTGGATGTCCAATGAGCAGTTCTTC.